Following are 19 T cell receptor beta chains from one sample sequenced in a study of T cell repertoires in cytomegalovirus infection. TCRdb itself ran the reads through MiXCR, one entry per CDR3 protein. The sample contains 150,000 to 200,000 distinct CDR3 sequences, about 20% of which appear only once. The antigens of these receptors remain unknown. This sample comprised CD8+ T cells from cultured PBMCs, obtained from culture after CMV antigen stimulation. Receptors were obtained from a human donor in good health (CMV status not recorded). Some clones in this sample may be carry-over from other donors' samples.

The chain couples TRBV7-2 to TRBJ1-4; 7 nucleotides line up with TRBD1. Germline V CDR1 and CDR2: SGHTA, FQGNSA. With 8 bases clipped from V and 4 bases from J, the junction kept 7 bases outside the gene matches. The CDR3 length is 14 residues. CDR3 DNA: TGTGCCAGCCAGAAGACAGGGTTTAATGAAAAACTGTTTTTT. This codes for CASQKTGFNEKLFF.

The gene calls are TRBV12-3 or TRBV12-4 and TRBJ2-7; 9 nucleotides align to TRBD1. CDR3 length: 14 amino acids. With 6 bases clipped from V and 4 bases from J, the junction kept 7 bases outside the gene matches. CDR3 sequence: CASSLGTGWYEQYF. The CDR3 DNA reads as TGTGCCAGCAGCCTCGGGACAGGGTGGTACGAGCAGTACTTC.

This rearrangement joins TRBV6-1 to TRBJ1-2; possible D gene TRBD1, 5 bases. Trimming took 0 bases from V and 2 from J, leaving 19 bases between them. The CDR3 extends over 18 amino acids. CDR1 and CDR2 from the germline V gene are MNHNS and SASEGT. CDR3: CASSEAGPWGRTNYGYTF. In DNA form, the CDR3 reads TGTGCCAGCAGTGAAGCGGGGCCTTGGGGCAGGACCAACTATGGCTACACCTTC.

The V gene is TRBV12-3 or TRBV12-4, the J gene TRBJ2-7; possibly TRBD2 for D (5 bases). The length of the CDR3 is 12 residues. V lost 9 bases, J lost 3 bases, and 12 bases lay in between. The chain's CDR3 is CASSANNYEQYF. The CDR3 DNA reads TGTGCCAGTAGCGCGAATAACTACGAGCAGTACTTC.

This clonotype has a handful of counts. CDR3 nucleotide sequence: TGTGCCAGCAGTCCTTGGGACTTCCTTAATGAAAAACTGTTTTTT. As protein: CASSPWDFLNEKLFF. This rearrangement joins TRBV6-6 to TRBJ1-4, with D tentatively TRBD1 (5 bases). V lost 5 bases and J 4 bases, leaving 14 bases between the germline ends. The CDR3 extends over 15 amino acids. Germline CDR1 reads MNHNY; CDR2 reads SVGAGI (reference sequence).

This chain uses TRBV7-9 with TRBJ1-4, with TRBD1 matching over 7 bases. There are 12 residues in the CDR3. The junction had 5 bases not matched to a gene; V was cut back by 5 bases and J by 11 bases. CDR1 SEHNR and CDR2 FQNEAQ come from the germline V gene (reference sequence). CDR3 in DNA: TGTGCCAGCAGCGCCGACAGGGAGAAACTGTTTTTT. Amino acid sequence: CASSADREKLFF. Full variable domain (rest looked up from reference TRBV7-9 and TRBJ1-4): DTGVSQNPRHKITKRGQNVTFRCDPISEHNRLYWYRQTLGQGPEFLTYFQNEAQLEKSRLLSDRFSAERPKGSFSTLEIQRTEQGDSAMYLCASSADREKLFFGSGTQLSVL.

The table lists this clonotype with a few counts. V gene TRBV12-3 or TRBV12-4 combines with J gene TRBJ2-7; D is unclear. The CDR3 spans 14 residues. Trimming took off 6 bases at V and 0 bases at J, with 12 bases between the two ends. The CDR3 sequence is CASSSGRSSYEQYF. The CDR3 DNA reads as TGTGCCAGCAGCTCTGGACGGAGCTCCTACGAGCAGTACTTC.

This clonotype was seen a handful of times. The chain joins TRBV12-3 or TRBV12-4 to TRBJ1-2; D possibly corresponds to TRBD1 (5 bases). The CDR3 has 13 amino acids. V was pared by 1 base and J by 4 bases, with 7 bases between. This CDR3 is CASSLGGGYGYTF. In DNA form, the CDR3 reads TGTGCCAGCAGTTTAGGGGGGGGCTATGGCTACACCTTC.

The chain uses TRBV12-3 or TRBV12-4 and TRBJ2-2, with D tentatively TRBD1 (6 bases). V shed 9 bases and J shed 0 bases, with 8 bases lying between them. This CDR3 has 13 amino acids. The DNA of the CDR3 is TGTGCCAGTGGGACACCGAACACCGGGGAGCTGTTTTTT. It translates to CASGTPNTGELFF.

This clonotype was counted a few times. This chain's CDR3 is CASSSTGTEFINYGYTF. For the CDR3, the DNA is TGTGCCAGCAGCTCAACCGGGACGGAGTTTATTAACTATGGCTACACCTTC. The chain carries TRBV5-6 and TRBJ1-2; tentatively, D is TRBD1 (5 bases). The CDR3 has 17 residues. Germline V gene sequence: CDR1 SGHDT, CDR2 YYEEEE. The V and J ends lost 3 bases and 1 base respectively, with 19 bases between them.

The chain recombines TRBV7-9 with TRBJ1-1, with unresolved D. CDR1 and CDR2 from the germline V gene are SEHNR and FQNEAQ (reference sequence). CDR3 length: 10 residues. V lost 2 bases, J lost 11 bases, and 6 bases lay in between. The CDR3 here is CASSLYLAFF. In DNA, the CDR3 is TGTGCCAGCAGCTTATATCTGGCTTTCTTT.

The V gene is TRBV27, the J gene TRBJ2-7; tentative D call: TRBD1 (6 bases). The CDR3 extends over 18 amino acids. The V gene lost 5 bases and the J gene lost 1 base, with 24 bases spanning the gap. Germline CDR1 MNHEY, CDR2 SMNVEV (reference sequence). CDR3 DNA sequence: TGTGCCAGCAGTCCAGCCCCACACTACAGGGAGAGTTCCTACGAGCAGTACTTC. As protein: CASSPAPHYRESSYEQYF.

This clonotype was counted many times. The genes are TRBV4-2 and TRBJ2-7, with a tentative D call TRBD1 (5 bases). CDR1 and CDR2 from the germline V gene are LGHNA and YNFKEQ. Trimming took off 5 bases at V and 0 bases at J, with 14 bases between the two ends. The CDR3 loop spans 15 amino acids. The CDR3 DNA sequence: TGTGCCAGCAGCGAAAGGACACTACCCTCCTACGAGCAGTACTTC. Protein: CASSERTLPSYEQYF.

The chain is built from TRBV5-1 and TRBJ1-4; 7 nucleotides agree with TRBD1. The CDR3 is made up of 18 amino acids. The junction had 15 bases not matched to a gene; V was cut back by 0 bases and J by 7 bases. In germline, CDR1 is SGHRS, CDR2 YFSETQ. CDR3 sequence reads: CASSLVEGAPGLGEKLFF. CDR3 in DNA: TGCGCCAGCAGCTTGGTTGAGGGGGCGCCGGGTCTCGGTGAAAAACTGTTTTTT.

This clonotype was seen a handful of times. For the CDR3, the DNA is TGTGCCAGCAGGTTACTAGCGGGGAACCCCACAGATACGCAGTATTTT. Residues: CASRLLAGNPTDTQYF. The chain combines TRBV7-2 with TRBJ2-3; 10 bases are shared with TRBD2. V shed 6 bases and J 2 bases; nucleotides not matched to a gene: 8. The CDR3 sequence is 16 residues long. Germline V gene sequence: CDR1 SGHTA, CDR2 FQGNSA.

V usage is TRBV12-3 or TRBV12-4 and J usage is TRBJ1-2; D uncertain. The CDR3 covers 13 residues. V lost 6 bases and J 1 base, leaving 9 bases between the germline ends. The CDR3 DNA sequence: TGTGCCAGCAGCTCCACCAGTAACTATGGCTACACCTTC. As protein: CASSSTSNYGYTF.

The chain links TRBV7-6 to TRBJ2-3, with 7 bases matching TRBD2. The CDR3 has 15 amino acids. Germline lookup yields CDR1 SGHVS and CDR2 FNYEAQ. V dropped 1 base and J dropped 3; count of bases not matched to a gene: 4. CDR3 in amino acids: CASSLVVGRTDTQYF. The CDR3 DNA is TGTGCCAGCAGCTTAGTTGTCGGGAGGACAGATACGCAGTATTTT.

The chain combines TRBV4-1 with TRBJ2-3, with TRBD2 as a possible D gene (6 bases). The germline gives CDR1 MGHRA, CDR2 YSYEKL. CDR3 length: 14 amino acids. V shed 0 bases and J shed 14 bases, with 18 bases lying between them. The CDR3 region is CASSQETGPSVRYF. DNA for the CDR3: TGCGCCAGCAGCCAAGAAACTGGGCCTAGCGTCCGGTATTTT.

The count of this clonotype is one. An end of the junction does not agree with germline; a read error may underlie this. The chain employs TRBV13 and TRBJ2-6, with 7 bases identical to TRBD1. CDR1 is PRHDT, CDR2 FYEKMQ, per germline (reference sequence). There are 21 residues in the CDR3. The CDR3 is CASSLGLSDRVDYSGANGLTF. The CDR3, as DNA: TGTGCCAGCAGCTTAGGCCTGAGCGACAGGGTTGATTACTCTGGGGCCAACGGCCTGACTTTC.